This entry describes one T cell receptor beta chain. The junction differs from germline at one of its ends, possibly a read error. Germline CDR1 is MGHRA and CDR2 is YSYEKL. This CDR3 spans 14 amino acids. Assay: immunoSEQ multiplex PCR; the TCRdb copy retains only in-frame clones and omits some. The sample carries roughly 16,000 clones, over 65% recorded once. This sample stems from a study of PD-1 and CTLA-4 blockade in melanoma. The chain carries TRBV4-1 and TRBJ1-6; D unresolved. The source is a human donor with melanoma. The sequences come from CD8+ T cells from peripheral blood, collected before anti-PD-1 treatment. This CDR3 is CASNQEGGNSPLHF. CDR3 sequence (DNA): TGCGCCAGCAACCAAGAGGGCGGGAATTCACCCCTCCACTTT.